These 26 T cell receptor beta chains came from one sample sequenced in a study of CD8+CD57+ T cells in acquired aplastic anemia. Genomic DNA provided the template from which TCR beta VDJ and CDR3 profiles were obtained. TCRdb re-derived calls from the reads in MiXCR, one entry per CDR3 protein. The sample lists 250,000 to 350,000 distinct CDR3 sequences, around 60% occurring once. Sequencing was done on a sample of sorted CD4+, CD8+, or CD8+CD57+ T cells (not recorded which) from PBMCs. Receptor source: a human donor with severe aplastic anemia or a healthy control (not recorded which).

This clonotype was detected once. The gene calls are TRBV5-8 and TRBJ2-5, with 9 bases matching TRBD1. The CDR3 runs to 15 residues. V gave up 0 bases and J gave up 9 bases; unmatched junction bases: 9. Germline V CDR1 and CDR2: SGHTS, YDEGEE. CDR3 region: CASSLGQGEAQPQYF. As DNA, the CDR3 is TGTGCCAGCAGCTTGGGACAGGGGGAAGCTCAGCCCCAGTACTTC.

The chain carries TRBV7-3 and TRBJ2-1; TRBD2 is a possible D gene (6 bases). V was trimmed by 0 bases and J by 7 bases, leaving 10 bases between them. The CDR3 is 14 residues long. CDR1 is SGHTA, CDR2 FQGTGA, per germline. The CDR3 nucleotides are TGTGCCAGCAGCTTAACGGGTGGAGGGAATGAGCAGTTCTTC. It is translated as CASSLTGGGNEQFF.

This sequence joins TRBV12-3 or TRBV12-4 and TRBJ1-1; D is possibly TRBD1 (5 bases). V lost 6 bases and J lost 8, with 10 bases in between. The CDR3 runs to 11 residues. The CDR3 region is CASRRQLEAFF. CDR3 nucleotide sequence: TGTGCCAGCAGAAGACAGTTAGAAGCTTTCTTT.

The J gene is TRBJ2-2, the V gene TRBV7-8; unclear D gene. This CDR3 is 12 amino acids long. CDR1 and CDR2 from the germline V gene are SGHVS and FQNEAQ. Trimming removed 7 bases from V and 6 bases from J, with 9 bases in between. CDR3 amino acids: CASTSRPGELFF. The CDR3 nucleotides read TGTGCCAGCACCTCGAGGCCCGGGGAGCTGTTTTTT.

This chain uses TRBV5-4 with TRBJ2-3; TRBD1 matches at 9 bases. The germline V gene encodes CDR1 SGHNT and CDR2 YYREEE (reference sequence). V dropped 4 bases and J dropped 8; count of bases not matched to a gene: 8. CDR3 length: 14 residues. In DNA form, the CDR3 reads TGTGCCAGCAGCCAAGATCTGGGACAGGGTACGCAGTATTTT. Amino acids: CASSQDLGQGTQYF.

This clonotype was observed many times. The chain is built from TRBV2 and TRBJ2-2; D tentatively fits TRBD1 or TRBD2 (5 bases each). V lost 4 bases and J 4 bases, leaving 13 bases between the germline ends. This CDR3 is built from 15 residues. Germline lookup yields CDR1 SNHLY and CDR2 FYNNEI. The CDR3 nucleotides read TGTGCCAGCAGTGTTGTGGGGACCGTCACCGGGGAGCTGTTTTTT. Its translation is CASSVVGTVTGELFF.

This clonotype was seen repeatedly, ten times or more. The chain couples TRBV19 to TRBJ2-7; D remains unclear. V lost 3 bases and J 4 bases, leaving 7 bases between the germline ends. Germline CDR1 LNHDA, CDR2 SQIVND (reference sequence). This CDR3 contains 12 residues. The CDR3 sequence: CASSIPPYEQYF. The CDR3 DNA reads TGTGCCAGTAGTATCCCCCCATACGAGCAGTACTTC.

V and J are TRBV7-3 and TRBJ2-7; D is perhaps TRBD2 (5 bases). CDR1 SGHTA and CDR2 FQGTGA come from the germline V gene. V lost 2 bases, J lost 9 bases, and 14 bases lay in between. The CDR3 covers 13 residues. The CDR3 region is CASSLLGSSMQYF. The DNA of the CDR3 is TGTGCCAGCAGCTTACTGGGGAGTAGCATGCAGTACTTC.

This clonotype has at least ten counts. The chain combines TRBV6-1 with TRBJ2-7, with TRBD2 identical over 9 bases. Per germline, CDR1 MNHNS and CDR2 SASEGT. This CDR3 has 15 amino acids. The V gene end was trimmed by 4 bases and the J gene end by 2 bases; junction bases not matched to a gene: 6. The CDR3 nucleotides are TGTGCCAGCAGTGCGGCTAGCGGGGCTGCCTACGAGCAGTACTTC. Protein sequence: CASSAASGAAYEQYF.

The CDR3 nucleotides read TGCGCCAGCAGCGAGCGGGACAGTCGAGAGCAGTACTTC. Translated, it gives CASSERDSREQYF. This chain uses TRBV5-1 with TRBJ2-7; perhaps D is TRBD1 or TRBD2 (7 bases each). Germline V gene data show CDR1 as SGHRS and CDR2 as YFSETQ. The V end was cut by 4 bases, the J end by 7 bases, with 15 bases between. The CDR3 extends over 13 amino acids.

V gene TRBV2 combines with J gene TRBJ2-2, with D possibly matching TRBD2 (6 bases). CDR1 SNHLY and CDR2 FYNNEI come from the germline V gene. The length of the CDR3 is 14 residues. The ends were cut back, 6 bases at V and 9 bases at J, with 17 bases in the middle. CDR3 coding DNA: TGTGCCAGCAGACTGGCGGGACCTGGGTGGGAGCTGTTTTTT. Its translation: CASRLAGPGWELFF.

This clonotype has a single count. With a much larger clone just one base away, this may be a read error. V and J are TRBV10-3 and TRBJ2-3; no definite D call. The CDR3 is 14 amino acids. Germline CDR1 reads ENHRY; CDR2 reads SYGVKD. CDR3 loop: CASSYLRATGTQYF. For the CDR3, the DNA is TGTGCCAGCAGTTACTTACGGGCGACGGGTACGCAGTATTTT.

In this sample, this clonotype turned up many times. The chain employs TRBV2 and TRBJ2-5, with TRBD1 as a possible D gene (6 bases). This CDR3 comprises 13 residues. V was cut by 9 bases and J by 2 bases, with 13 bases left in between. Germline loops: CDR1 SNHLY, CDR2 FYNNEI. As DNA, the CDR3 is TGTGCCAGAGGATCACAGGGACAAGAGACCCAGTACTTC. Its protein product is CARGSQGQETQYF.

This clonotype was picked up many times. The rearrangement joins TRBV7-3 to TRBJ2-3, with D possibly being TRBD2 (6 bases). There are 16 residues in the CDR3. Germline V lookup: CDR1 SGHTA, CDR2 FQGTGA. With 3 bases removed from V and 0 bases from J, the gap between germline ends came to 13 bases. CDR3 sequence reads: CASSLGRGYSTDTQYF. The CDR3 nucleotides are TGTGCCAGCAGCTTGGGTCGGGGGTATAGCACAGATACGCAGTATTTT.

This chain links TRBV7-9 with TRBJ2-3; possible D gene TRBD1, 6 bases. V was cut by 5 bases and J by 6 bases, with 21 bases left in between. Germline V CDR1 and CDR2: SEHNR, FQNEAQ (reference sequence). The CDR3 is 16 residues long. The DNA for the CDR3 is TGTGCCAGCAGCCGCCGGGACAACTTTGGCGCGGATACGCAGTATTTT. It yields the protein CASSRRDNFGADTQYF.

Of note for this clonotype: A read error may explain this, as a much larger clone is one base away. J is TRBJ2-3 and V is TRBV12-5, with TRBD1 as a possible D gene (6 bases). The germline V gene has CDR1 LGHNT and CDR2 FRNRAP. The CDR3 runs 15 residues. CDR3 in DNA: TGTCCTACAACGGGATGGACAGATAGCACAGATACGCAGTATTTT. It specifies CPTTGWTDSTDTQYF.

The chain uses TRBV7-2 and TRBJ2-5; the D is unclear. V was trimmed by 4 bases and J by 4 bases, leaving 13 bases between them. Germline values: CDR1 SGHTA, CDR2 FQGNSA. This CDR3 contains 14 residues. The CDR3 bases are TGTGCCAGCAGCTCCGGACCCCAGCGAGAGACCCAGTACTTC. Protein sequence: CASSSGPQRETQYF. The whole variable domain, filled in from reference TRBV7-2 and TRBJ2-5, reads GAGVSQSPSNKVTEKGKDVELRCDPISGHTALYWYRQSLGQGLEFLIYFQGNSAPDKSGLPSDRFSAERTGGSVSTLTIQRTQQEDSAVYLCASSSGPQRETQYFGPGTRLLVL.

The chain is built from TRBV6-1 and TRBJ2-7; 9 bases match TRBD2. V dropped 7 bases and J dropped 4; count of bases not matched to a gene: 5. CDR1 and CDR2 from the germline V gene are MNHNS and SASEGT. The CDR3 loop spans 13 amino acids. The CDR3 DNA is TGTGCCAGCACGATAGCGGGGGAATACGAGCAGTACTTC. This encodes CASTIAGEYEQYF.

The genes are TRBV20-1 and TRBJ2-7; tentatively, D is TRBD1 or TRBD2 (5 bases each). This CDR3 comprises 14 residues. Germline lookup yields CDR1 DFQATT and CDR2 SNEGSKA (reference sequence). Deletions cut 5 bases from V and 0 bases from J, with 14 bases between. The CDR3 is CSAPNTGTSYEQYF. In DNA form, the CDR3 reads TGCAGTGCTCCGAACACTGGGACCTCCTACGAGCAGTACTTC.

This clonotype came up many times. This rearrangement joins TRBV4-2 to TRBJ1-2, with D possibly matching TRBD1 (5 bases). CDR1 LGHNA and CDR2 YNFKEQ come from the germline V gene. The CDR3 runs 15 residues. With 0 bases removed from V and 3 bases from J, the gap between germline ends came to 11 bases. As DNA, the CDR3 is TGTGCCAGCAGCCAAGATCCCAGGGCTGACTATGGCTACACCTTC. Translating it yields CASSQDPRADYGYTF.

This clonotype was detected many times. The chain has TRBV18 and TRBJ1-6; D remains unclear. Germline loops: CDR1 KGHSH, CDR2 LQKENI. The ends were cut back, 1 base at V and 5 bases at J, with 15 bases in the middle. This CDR3 spans 17 amino acids. The DNA for the CDR3 is TGTGCCAGCTCACCACTGGGCCCTCCGGTAGATAATTCACCCCTCCACTTT. Amino acids: CASSPLGPPVDNSPLHF.

This clonotype turned up a few times. V is TRBV7-3 and J is TRBJ1-6; 10 bases match TRBD1. The V gene's germline CDR1 is SGHTA and CDR2 FQGTGA. The CDR3 length is 15 residues. V lost 5 bases and J lost 7; bases outside the gene matches: 5. CDR3 amino acids: CASSAGQGYNSPLHF. As DNA, the CDR3 is TGTGCCAGCAGCGCGGGACAGGGGTACAATTCACCCCTCCACTTT.

This clonotype showed up many times. This chain uses TRBV6-5 with TRBJ1-2, with D perhaps matching TRBD1 (5 bases). The germline V gene has CDR1 MNHEY and CDR2 SVGAGI. The CDR3 contains 14 residues. Trimming shortened V by 7 bases and J by 8 bases, and 20 bases separated the two germline ends. CDR3 in DNA: TGTGCCAGCACCAAAGGTTCGGGGCGCAGGGGCTACACCTTC. This gives the protein CASTKGSGRRGYTF.

This clonotype came up many times. This rearrangement joins TRBV9 to TRBJ1-6; weak D call: TRBD1 (6 bases). Germline V gives CDR1 SGDLS, CDR2 YYNGEE. V shed 1 base and J shed 8 bases, with 13 bases lying between them. This CDR3 is built from 15 residues. The chain's CDR3 is CASSVTGTMDSPLHF. CDR3 nucleotide sequence: TGTGCCAGCAGCGTAACAGGGACCATGGATTCACCCCTCCACTTT.

There are many counts of this clonotype. The chain employs TRBV7-6 and TRBJ2-7; 13 positions agree with TRBD2. The CDR3 runs to 15 residues. The germline CDR1 and CDR2 sequences are SGHVS and FNYEAQ. Trimming at V came to 5 bases and at J to 6 bases, leaving 7 bases not matched to a gene. CDR3 loop: CASSQLAGGPGEQYF. The CDR3 region has the DNA TGTGCCAGCAGCCAACTAGCGGGGGGGCCGGGCGAGCAGTACTTC.

The chain is built from TRBV5-1 and TRBJ1-2, with D tentatively TRBD1 (6 bases). Per the germline V gene, CDR1 is SGHRS and CDR2 is YFSETQ. This CDR3 comprises 13 residues. V lost 4 bases and J lost 8, with 15 bases in between. Here the CDR3 reads CASSPEQGKGYTF. The CDR3 DNA follows: TGCGCCAGCAGCCCGGAGCAGGGGAAAGGCTACACCTTC.